The next 17 T cell receptor beta chains were all read from a single sample in a study of T cell responses to AZD1222 COVID-19 vaccine. Sequencing used immunoSEQ multiplex PCR; TCRdb keeps in-frame clones, though not all of them. The table includes 110,000 to 150,000 clones, 80% to 95% detected once. Sequences were derived from peripheral blood, sampled on day 0 of AZD1222 vaccination. These receptors all come from an adult in good health.

This clone was detected once. The CDR3 reads CASSFGGRSSDTQYF. CDR3 in DNA: TGTGCCAGCAGCTTCGGCGGGAGAAGCTCAGATACGCAGTATTTT. The chain is built from TRBV13 and TRBJ2-3; 7 bases line up with TRBD2. V dropped 3 bases and J dropped 4; count of bases not matched to a gene: 7. Germline V gene lookup returns CDR1 PRHDT and CDR2 FYEKMQ (reference sequence). The CDR3 runs 15 residues.

This clone was seen a single time. V usage is TRBV7-9 and J usage is TRBJ1-2; D is perhaps TRBD1 (6 bases). This CDR3 region has 15 residues. V lost 5 bases and J lost 4, with 17 bases in between. From germline, CDR1 is SEHNR and CDR2 FQNEAQ (reference sequence). The CDR3 sequence: CASSPNIGGLYGYTF. CDR3 bases: TGTGCCAGCAGCCCCAATATCGGGGGCCTCTATGGCTACACCTTC.

This CDR3 reads CASRPGQTDNEKLFF. The CDR3, as DNA: TGTGCCAGCAGACCCGGACAGACCGATAATGAAAAACTGTTTTTT. The chain uses TRBV2 and TRBJ1-4, with a possible D match to TRBD1 (6 bases). CDR3 length: 15 residues. Between the trimmed V and J ends, which lost 6 bases and 4 bases, there was a span of 15 bases. Germline CDR1 and CDR2: SNHLY and FYNNEI.

The chain couples TRBV27 to TRBJ2-3, with D perhaps TRBD1 (6 bases). Deletions cut 6 bases from V and 1 base from J, with 11 bases between. CDR1 and CDR2 (germline): MNHEY, SMNVEV (reference sequence). The CDR3 has 14 amino acids. The CDR3 loop reads CASSPRTGTDTQYF. The CDR3 nucleotides read TGTGCCAGCAGCCCTAGGACAGGCACAGATACGCAGTATTTT.

The chain recombines TRBV30 with TRBJ2-5; possibly TRBD2 for D (5 bases). V gave up 3 bases and J gave up 2 bases, with 13 bases separating them. This CDR3 region has 14 residues. Germline CDR1 is GTSNPN and CDR2 is SVGIG (reference sequence). CDR3 nucleotides: TGTGCCTGGAGGAGGGCCACGTGGCAAGAGACCCAGTACTTC. Translation gives CAWRRATWQETQYF. The complete variable domain, with remaining parts taken from reference TRBV30 and TRBJ2-5, reads SQTIHQWPATLVQPVGSPLSLECTVEGTSNPNLYWYRQAAGRGLQLLFYSVGIGQISSEVPQNLSASRPQDRQFILSSKKLLLSDSGFYLCAWRRATWQETQYFGPGTRLLVL.

This clone was seen just once. The V call is TRBV7-2, the J call TRBJ2-2; D is perhaps TRBD1 (5 bases). Germline CDR1 is SGHTA and CDR2 is FQGNSA. The CDR3 length is 15 residues. Trimming left V 3 bases short and J 5 bases short, with 13 bases between. The CDR3 coding sequence is TGTGCCAGCAGCTTTAGGCAGGGAAGTACCGGGGAGCTGTTTTTT. Protein product: CASSFRQGSTGELFF.

This chain links TRBV9 with TRBJ2-2, with 8 bases fitting TRBD2. This CDR3 comprises 15 residues. V gave up 7 bases and J gave up 5 bases; unmatched junction bases: 10. Per germline, CDR1 SGDLS and CDR2 YYNGEE. The CDR3 is CASSKGTSGTGELFF. The CDR3, as DNA: TGTGCCAGCTCGAAGGGGACTAGTGGTACCGGGGAGCTGTTTTTT. The whole variable domain, filled in from reference TRBV9 and TRBJ2-2, reads DSGVTQTPKHLITATGQRVTLRCSPRSGDLSVYWYQQSLDQGLQFLIQYYNGEERAKGNILERFSAQQFPDLHSELNLSSLELGDSALYFCASSKGTSGTGELFFGEGSRLTVL.

The chain recombines TRBV11-2 with TRBJ2-2; 7 nucleotides agree with TRBD2. This CDR3 has 16 amino acids. Germline values: CDR1 SGHAT, CDR2 FQNNGV. V trimming: 5 bases; J trimming: 4 bases; junction bases outside the gene matches: 10. This chain's CDR3 is CASSIFREGGTGELFF. The CDR3 nucleotides read TGTGCCAGCAGCATTTTTAGGGAGGGCGGCACCGGGGAGCTGTTTTTT. The full variable domain, in which reference TRBV11-2 and TRBJ2-2 provide the parts outside the CDR3, is EAGVAQSPRYKIIEKRQSVAFWCNPISGHATLYWYQQILGQGPKLLIQFQNNGVVDDSQLPKDRFSAERLKGVDSTLKIQPAKLEDSAVYLCASSIFREGGTGELFFGEGSRLTVL.

The rearrangement links TRBV5-6 to TRBJ2-3, with D possibly being TRBD1 (6 bases). V was cut by 4 bases and J by 2 bases, with 11 bases left in between. CDR1 and CDR2 (germline): SGHDT, YYEEEE. The CDR3 is 14 residues long. The CDR3 loop is CASSPRTATDTQYF. CDR3 nucleotides: TGTGCCAGCAGCCCTAGGACAGCCACAGATACGCAGTATTTT.

Only one count was recorded for this clone. V is TRBV15 and J is TRBJ1-2; D gene ambiguous. This CDR3 is built from 15 residues. Germline V gives CDR1 LNHNV, CDR2 YYDKDF (reference sequence). The V and J ends lost 0 bases and 3 bases respectively, with 11 bases between them. The DNA of the CDR3 is TGTGCCACCAGCAGAGATGCGGCGGCCCACTATGGCTACACCTTC. This encodes CATSRDAAAHYGYTF.

The chain uses TRBV30 and TRBJ1-6; D is perhaps TRBD1 (5 bases). This CDR3 region has 13 residues. Between the trimmed V and J ends, which lost 7 bases and 7 bases, there was a span of 14 bases. Per the germline V gene, CDR1 is GTSNPN and CDR2 is SVGIG (reference sequence). The DNA for the CDR3 is TGTGCCTTCAGAGGGGACCTCAATTCACCCCTCCACTTT. It translates to CAFRGDLNSPLHF.

The rearrangement uses TRBV7-9 and TRBJ1-1; D call uncertain. The V and J ends lost 1 base and 3 bases respectively, with 12 bases between them. CDR1 SEHNR and CDR2 FQNEAQ come from the germline V gene (reference sequence). The length of the CDR3 is 15 residues. CDR3 sequence (DNA): TGTGCCAGCAGCTTAGAGGCGGGCCCGGACACTGAAGCTTTCTTT. Its translation is CASSLEAGPDTEAFF. The variable domain in full, with the rest retrieved from reference TRBV7-9 and TRBJ1-1, is DTGVSQNPRHKITKRGQNVTFRCDPISEHNRLYWYRQTLGQGPEFLTYFQNEAQLEKSRLLSDRFSAERPKGSFSTLEIQRTEQGDSAMYLCASSLEAGPDTEAFFGQGTRLTVV.

This clone was detected only once. This chain links TRBV19 with TRBJ1-3, with D tentatively TRBD1 (5 bases). This CDR3 contains 15 residues. V was clipped by 5 bases and J by 2 bases, with 13 bases between them. Per germline, CDR1 LNHDA and CDR2 SQIVND (reference sequence). CDR3 nucleotides: TGTGCCAGTAGTCCCTTCGGGGGTGCTGGAAACACCATATATTTT. Protein sequence: CASSPFGGAGNTIYF.

This chain uses TRBV6-2 or TRBV6-3 with TRBJ2-3, with D hard to call. V was shortened by 3 bases and J by 6 bases, with 13 bases between the two germline ends. This CDR3 region has 14 residues. The germline gives CDR1 MNHEY, CDR2 SVGEGT. The CDR3 loop reads CASSYWARADTQYF. Here the CDR3 DNA reads TGTGCCAGCAGTTATTGGGCACGCGCGGATACGCAGTATTTT.

The chain links TRBV10-3 to TRBJ1-2, with a tentative D call TRBD1 (5 bases). The V gene's germline CDR1 is ENHRY and CDR2 SYGVKD. The CDR3 extends over 13 amino acids. Trimming pared 6 bases from V and 1 base from J, leaving 9 bases between. CDR3 region: CAIRNDSNYGYTF. The CDR3 DNA follows: TGTGCCATCAGGAACGACAGTAACTATGGCTACACCTTC.

The J gene is TRBJ1-1, the V gene TRBV27; TRBD1 is a possible D gene (5 bases). This CDR3 region has 14 residues. The V gene lost 2 bases and the J gene lost 1 base, with 8 bases spanning the gap. Germline CDR1 reads MNHEY; CDR2 reads SMNVEV (reference sequence). Here the CDR3 reads CASSLRDPNTEAFF. The CDR3 DNA reads as TGTGCCAGCAGTTTAAGGGACCCGAACACTGAAGCTTTCTTT.

The chain has TRBV6-2 or TRBV6-3 and TRBJ2-7; D remains unclear. The V gene's germline CDR1 is MNHEY and CDR2 SVGEGT. This CDR3 has 12 amino acids. The germline V and J ends were trimmed by 4 bases and 3 bases, with 7 bases remaining between them. The CDR3 loop reads CASSWTGYEQYF. The CDR3 DNA reads TGTGCCAGCAGTTGGACGGGCTACGAGCAGTACTTC.